This T cell receptor (beta chain) appears in the sequencing data of a study of long-term antiretroviral therapy in people with HIV. Running of the v3.0 immunoSEQ assay took place at survey level. The sequencing target was about 40,000-50,000 T-cell genomes per sample. This table comes from immunoSEQ multiplex PCR, and its TCRdb copy is limited to in-frame clones, with some not included. Of 16,000 or so clones listed, around 80% were seen once; the top ten hold over 20%. Between the trimmed V and J ends, which lost 1 base and 0 bases, there was a span of 17 bases. This CDR3 contains 18 residues. Per the germline V gene, CDR1 is MGHRA and CDR2 is YSYEKL.

The sequencing here drew on unsorted PBMCs, taken 2.1 years after starting antiretroviral therapy. The genes are TRBV4-1 and TRBJ2-3, with D hard to call. This clonotype was obtained from a man aged 40-49 years with HIV. In DNA form, the CDR3 reads TGCGCCAGCAGCCAAGCAGGCCCGGGTACGTCTAGCACAGATACGCAGTATTTT. It yields the protein CASSQAGPGTSSTDTQYF.